The 16 T cell receptor beta chains reported below all come from one sample, sequenced in a study of OX40 agonist ivuxolimab in advanced cancers. Produced via immunoSEQ multiplex PCR; TCRdb's table is partial and in-frame only. The table includes more than 70,000 clones, 89% detected once. The material sequenced was CD4+ or CD8+ T cells sorted from blood, taken in a trial of the OX40 agonist ivuxolimab. Receptors originate from an adult with an advanced solid tumor such as melanoma, head and neck, liver or kidney cancer.

The chain recombines TRBV18 with TRBJ2-7; D is uncertain. Trimming took 2 bases from V and 5 from J, leaving 13 bases between them. The CDR3 spans 14 residues. CDR1 and CDR2 (germline): KGHSH, LQKENI. CDR3 DNA: TGTGCCAGCTCACCAGACCGCCTGTCCCACGAGCAGTACTTC. This translates into CASSPDRLSHEQYF.

This chain connects TRBV5-1 to TRBJ1-2; TRBD1 agrees at 7 bases. The germline gives CDR1 SGHRS, CDR2 YFSETQ. Germline trimming cut 0 bases from V and 3 bases from J; bases unmatched to any gene: 5. This CDR3 is 15 amino acids long. The CDR3 nucleotides are TGCGCCAGCAGCTTGGATTCAGGGGGAGACTATGGCTACACCTTC. Protein: CASSLDSGGDYGYTF.

In this sample, this clone turned up once. V and J are TRBV10-2 and TRBJ2-7; tentatively, D is TRBD1 or TRBD2 (6 bases each). CDR1 is WSHSY and CDR2 is SAAADI in the germline V gene. The CDR3 has 14 amino acids. V lost 4 bases and J lost 1, with 11 bases in between. The CDR3 coding sequence is TGCGCCAGCAGTGGGGAAGGGGGGTCCTACGAGCAGTACTTC. It yields the protein CASSGEGGSYEQYF.

The V and J genes are TRBV28 and TRBJ1-5, with 7 bases lining up with TRBD1. The CDR3 is made up of 14 amino acids. Germline-derived CDR1 and CDR2 are MDHEN and SYDVKM. V trimming: 8 bases; J trimming: 1 base; junction bases outside the gene matches: 5. The CDR3 loop reads CASVPGGSNQPQHF. CDR3 bases: TGTGCCAGCGTCCCAGGGGGGAGCAATCAGCCCCAGCATTTT.

This clone has only one observation. The rearrangement uses TRBV13 and TRBJ2-4, with TRBD2 matching 9 bases. The CDR3 is 16 residues long. With V trimmed by 1 base and J by 2 bases, 3 bases remained unmatched. Germline loops: CDR1 PRHDT, CDR2 FYEKMQ (reference sequence). CDR3 sequence (DNA): TGTGCCAGCAGCTTAGTGGCGGGAGGGACCAAAAACATTCAGTACTTC. This gives the protein CASSLVAGGTKNIQYF.

The sample holds one count of this clone. The rearrangement uses TRBV28 and TRBJ1-2; 10 bases are shared with TRBD1. CDR3 length: 14 residues. Unmatched junction bases numbered 2, after V lost 0 bases and J lost 7 bases. Germline V gives CDR1 MDHEN, CDR2 SYDVKM. The CDR3 sequence is CASSLWDRGGGYTF. CDR3 DNA: TGTGCCAGCAGTTTATGGGACAGGGGGGGTGGCTACACCTTC.

The genes are TRBV7-9 and TRBJ1-5, with 9 positions matching TRBD1. CDR3 length: 15 residues. Unmatched junction bases numbered 11, after V lost 5 bases and J lost 9 bases. The V gene's germline CDR1 is SEHNR and CDR2 FQNEAQ (reference sequence). Written as DNA, the CDR3 is TGTGCCAGCAGCCCTCCGGGACAGGGTGTTCGGCCCCAGCATTTT. As protein: CASSPPGQGVRPQHF.

The chain is built from TRBV19 and TRBJ2-3; D not certain. V was cut by 1 base and J by 2 bases, with 7 bases left in between. Per the germline V gene, CDR1 is LNHDA and CDR2 is SQIVND (reference sequence). CDR3 size: 14 residues. CDR3 sequence: CASSIGPDTDTQYF. CDR3 bases: TGTGCCAGTAGTATAGGTCCAGACACAGATACGCAGTATTTT.

The gene calls are TRBV5-1 and TRBJ2-5; 7 nucleotides line up with TRBD1. CDR3 length: 13 amino acids. V shed 4 bases and J 3 bases; nucleotides not matched to a gene: 3. Germline values: CDR1 SGHRS, CDR2 YFSETQ. The CDR3 coding sequence is TGCGCCAGCAGCCCACAGGGGAAAGAGACCCAGTACTTC. It encodes CASSPQGKETQYF.

This rearrangement joins TRBV4-1 to TRBJ1-1; no reliable D call. V lost 1 base to trimming and J lost 7 bases, with 13 bases between them. CDR3 length equals 14 residues. CDR1 and CDR2 from the germline V gene are MGHRA and YSYEKL. CDR3 DNA sequence: TGCGCCAGCAGCCAAGTTTCTAGTGAGTTTGAAGCTTTCTTT. Its protein is CASSQVSSEFEAFF.

The chain uses TRBV19 and TRBJ2-5, with 8 bases lining up with TRBD1. The end of the DNA fits TRBJ2-7 better, so the J call may be wrong. Germline V gene sequence: CDR1 LNHDA, CDR2 SQIVND (reference sequence). The CDR3 contains 14 residues. The CDR3 sequence: CATSTGDDDYEQYF. CDR3 in DNA: TGTGCCACCTCGACAGGGGACGACGACTACGAGCAGTACTTC.

The rearrangement links TRBV18 to TRBJ2-2; 7 bases are a match to TRBD1. This CDR3 has 17 residues. Germline CDR1 is KGHSH and CDR2 is LQKENI. The J segment lost 0 bases and the V segment lost 4 bases, leaving 8 bases of the junction unmatched. The CDR3 region is CASSLLPGQTNTGELFF. The DNA for the CDR3 is TGTGCCAGCTCACTACTACCGGGACAGACGAACACCGGGGAGCTGTTTTTT.

V and J are TRBV28 and TRBJ1-5; D not resolved. Germline V gives CDR1 MDHEN, CDR2 SYDVKM. V was trimmed by 8 bases and J by 1 base, leaving 6 bases between them. This CDR3 has 12 residues. The CDR3 is CASERSNQPQHF. The CDR3 bases are TGTGCCAGCGAGAGGAGCAATCAGCCCCAGCATTTT.

The chain recombines TRBV4-2 with TRBJ2-7, with D possibly being TRBD2 (5 bases). Trimming stripped 4 bases from V and 0 bases from J, with 10 bases between. The CDR3 extends over 14 amino acids. The germline CDR1 and CDR2 sequences are LGHNA and YNFKEQ. Here the CDR3 DNA reads TGTGCCAGCAGCCTTGGACTCTTCTCCTACGAGCAGTACTTC. Protein sequence: CASSLGLFSYEQYF.

This CDR3 is CASSIRDIRDEQYF. CDR3 nucleotide sequence: TGTGCCAGCAGCATCCGGGACATTCGCGACGAGCAGTACTTC. The genes are TRBV11-2 and TRBJ2-7; D perhaps matches TRBD1 (6 bases). V lost 5 bases and J 5 bases, leaving 16 bases between the germline ends. This CDR3 has 14 amino acids. The germline V gene has CDR1 SGHAT and CDR2 FQNNGV.

The chain combines TRBV6-1 with TRBJ2-2; perhaps TRBD1 as D (6 bases). V lost 0 bases and J lost 1, with 9 bases in between. CDR1 and CDR2 (germline): MNHNS, SASEGT. The CDR3 covers 16 residues. This chain's CDR3 is CASSEAWGQNTGELFF. DNA for the CDR3: TGTGCCAGCAGTGAAGCGTGGGGACAGAACACCGGGGAGCTGTTTTTT.